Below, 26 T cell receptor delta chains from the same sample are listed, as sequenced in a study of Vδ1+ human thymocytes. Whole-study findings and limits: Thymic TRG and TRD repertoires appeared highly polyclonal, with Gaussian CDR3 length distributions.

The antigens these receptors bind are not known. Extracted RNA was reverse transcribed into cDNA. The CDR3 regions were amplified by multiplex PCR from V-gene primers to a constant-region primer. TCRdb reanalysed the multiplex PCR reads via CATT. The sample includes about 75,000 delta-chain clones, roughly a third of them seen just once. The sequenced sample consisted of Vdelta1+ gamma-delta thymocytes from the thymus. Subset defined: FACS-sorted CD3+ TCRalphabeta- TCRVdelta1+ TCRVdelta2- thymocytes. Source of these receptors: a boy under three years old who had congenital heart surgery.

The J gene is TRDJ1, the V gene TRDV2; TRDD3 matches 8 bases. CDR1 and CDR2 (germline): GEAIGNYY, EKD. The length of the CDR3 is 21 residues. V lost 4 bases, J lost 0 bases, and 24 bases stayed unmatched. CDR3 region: CACEFRMGDLKRKPYTDKLIF. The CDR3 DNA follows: TGTGCCTGTGAGTTCAGAATGGGGGATCTTAAAAGAAAACCGTACACCGATAAACTCATCTTT.

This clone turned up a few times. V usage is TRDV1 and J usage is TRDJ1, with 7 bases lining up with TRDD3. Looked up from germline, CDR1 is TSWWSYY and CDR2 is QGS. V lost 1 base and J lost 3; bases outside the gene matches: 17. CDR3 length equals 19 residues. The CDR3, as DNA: TGTGCTCTTGGGGAACGGCTAACTACCTTTCGTGGATACGCCGATAAACTCATCTTT. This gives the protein CALGERLTTFRGYADKLIF.

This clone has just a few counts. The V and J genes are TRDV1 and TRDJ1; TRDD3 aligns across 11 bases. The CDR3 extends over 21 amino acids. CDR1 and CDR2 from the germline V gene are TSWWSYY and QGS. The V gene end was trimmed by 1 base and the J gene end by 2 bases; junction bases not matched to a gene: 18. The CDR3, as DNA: TGTGCTCTTGGGGAACATCCCTACCTGGGGGATACAACCCGTTATACCGATAAACTCATCTTT. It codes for CALGEHPYLGDTTRYTDKLIF.

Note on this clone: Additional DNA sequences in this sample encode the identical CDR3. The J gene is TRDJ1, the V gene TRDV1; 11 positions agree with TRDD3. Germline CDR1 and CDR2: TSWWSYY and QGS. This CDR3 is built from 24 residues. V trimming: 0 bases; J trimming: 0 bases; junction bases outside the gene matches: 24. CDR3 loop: CALGELYRTTLWGIPGVNTDKLIF. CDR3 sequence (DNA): TGTGCTCTTGGGGAACTCTACCGTACTACTCTCTGGGGGATACCGGGGGTCAACACCGATAAACTCATCTTT.

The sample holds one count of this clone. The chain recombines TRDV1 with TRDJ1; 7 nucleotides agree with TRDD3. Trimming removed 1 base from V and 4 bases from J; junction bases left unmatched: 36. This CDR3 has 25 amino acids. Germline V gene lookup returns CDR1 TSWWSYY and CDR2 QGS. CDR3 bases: TGTGCTCTTGGGGAACAGGATACCGTCGACAAAATCCTTAACTGGGGCCCCAGAAGAGACGATAAACTCATCTTT. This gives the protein CALGEQDTVDKILNWGPRRDDKLIF.

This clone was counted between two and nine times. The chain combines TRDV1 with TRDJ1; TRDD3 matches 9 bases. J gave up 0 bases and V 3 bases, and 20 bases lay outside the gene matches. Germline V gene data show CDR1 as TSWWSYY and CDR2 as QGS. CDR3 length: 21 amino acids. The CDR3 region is CALGDCFPWTGGDAYTDKLIF. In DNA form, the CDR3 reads TGTGCTCTTGGGGACTGTTTCCCCTGGACTGGGGGAGACGCGTACACCGATAAACTCATCTTT.

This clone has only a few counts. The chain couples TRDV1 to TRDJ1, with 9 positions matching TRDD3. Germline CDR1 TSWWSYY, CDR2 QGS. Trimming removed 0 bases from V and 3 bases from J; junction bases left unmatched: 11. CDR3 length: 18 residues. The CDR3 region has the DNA TGTGCTCTTGGGGAACTTCCTACTCTCTGGGGGATTTCCGATAAACTCATCTTT. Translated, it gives CALGELPTLWGISDKLIF.

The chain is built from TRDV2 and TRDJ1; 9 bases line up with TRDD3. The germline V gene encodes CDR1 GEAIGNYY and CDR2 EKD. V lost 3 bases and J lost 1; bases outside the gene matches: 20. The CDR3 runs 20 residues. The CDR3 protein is CACDFLGDPDNFGVTDKLIF. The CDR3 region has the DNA TGTGCCTGTGACTTTCTGGGGGATCCCGACAACTTCGGCGTCACCGATAAACTCATCTTT.

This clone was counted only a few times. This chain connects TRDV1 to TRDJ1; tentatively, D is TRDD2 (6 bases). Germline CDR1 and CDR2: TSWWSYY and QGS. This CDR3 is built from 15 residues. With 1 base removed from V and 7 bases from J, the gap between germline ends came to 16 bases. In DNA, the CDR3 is TGTGCTCTTGGGGAACGTAGGCCTTCCGCCCCTAAACTCATCTTT. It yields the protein CALGERRPSAPKLIF.

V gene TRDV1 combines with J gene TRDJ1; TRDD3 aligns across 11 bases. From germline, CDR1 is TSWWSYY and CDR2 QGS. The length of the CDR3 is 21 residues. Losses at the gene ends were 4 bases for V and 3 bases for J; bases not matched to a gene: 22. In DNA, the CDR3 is TGTGCTCTTGGGGTCTGCCTTCCTAGAGGTGGGGGATACGGCTCCGCCGATAAACTCATCTTT. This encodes CALGVCLPRGGGYGSADKLIF.

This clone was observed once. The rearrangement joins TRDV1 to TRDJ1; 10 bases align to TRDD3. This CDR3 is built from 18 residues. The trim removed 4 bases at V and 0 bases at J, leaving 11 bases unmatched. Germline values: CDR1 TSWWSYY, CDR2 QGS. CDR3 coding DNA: TGTGCTCTTGGGGCCCGGGGCCCTGGGGGATATAACACCGATAAACTCATCTTT. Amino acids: CALGARGPGGYNTDKLIF.

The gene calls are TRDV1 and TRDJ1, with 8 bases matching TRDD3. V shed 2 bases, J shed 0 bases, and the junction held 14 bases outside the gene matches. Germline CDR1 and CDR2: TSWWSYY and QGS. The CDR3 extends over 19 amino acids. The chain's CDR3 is CALGEGSPRGYPYTDKLIF. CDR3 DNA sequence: TGTGCTCTTGGGGAAGGGTCTCCCCGGGGATACCCGTACACCGATAAACTCATCTTT.

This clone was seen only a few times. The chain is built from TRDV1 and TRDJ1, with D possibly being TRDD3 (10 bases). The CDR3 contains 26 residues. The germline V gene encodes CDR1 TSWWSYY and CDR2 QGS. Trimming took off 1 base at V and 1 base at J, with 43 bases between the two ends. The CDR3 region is CALGEHRGRLPTYPGRLGDPTDKLIF. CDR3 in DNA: TGTGCTCTTGGGGAACACCGAGGCCGCCTTCCTACATACCCAGGGAGACTGGGGGATCCCACCGATAAACTCATCTTT.

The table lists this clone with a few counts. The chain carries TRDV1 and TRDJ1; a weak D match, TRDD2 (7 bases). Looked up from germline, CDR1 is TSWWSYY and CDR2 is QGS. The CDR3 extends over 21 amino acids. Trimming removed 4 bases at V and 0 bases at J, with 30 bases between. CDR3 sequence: CALGAPSFERGSPAYTDKLIF. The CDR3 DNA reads TGTGCTCTTGGGGCCCCTTCCTTCGAGAGGGGATCCCCTGCGTACACCGATAAACTCATCTTT.

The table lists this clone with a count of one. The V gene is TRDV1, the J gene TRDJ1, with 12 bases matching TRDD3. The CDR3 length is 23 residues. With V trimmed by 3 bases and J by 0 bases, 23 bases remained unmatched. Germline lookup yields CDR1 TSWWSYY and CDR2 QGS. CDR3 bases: TGTGCTCTTGGGGACTTCCTAGCCCTTACCTGGGGGATACGAGGGGTGTACACCGATAAACTCATCTTT. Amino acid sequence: CALGDFLALTWGIRGVYTDKLIF.

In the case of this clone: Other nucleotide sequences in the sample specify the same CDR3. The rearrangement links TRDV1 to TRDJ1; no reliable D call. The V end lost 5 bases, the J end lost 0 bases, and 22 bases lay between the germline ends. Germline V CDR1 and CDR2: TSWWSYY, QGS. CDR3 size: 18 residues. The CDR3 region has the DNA TGTGCTCTTGGGCTTATGACGGGACTCACGACCTACACCGATAAACTCATCTTT. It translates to CALGLMTGLTTYTDKLIF.

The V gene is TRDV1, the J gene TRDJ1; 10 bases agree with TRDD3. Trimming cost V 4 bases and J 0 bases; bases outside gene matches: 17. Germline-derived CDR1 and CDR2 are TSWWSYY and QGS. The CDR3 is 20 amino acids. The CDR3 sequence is CALGGLSEGGYGRYTDKLIF. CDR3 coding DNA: TGTGCTCTTGGGGGCCTTTCCGAGGGGGGATACGGAAGGTACACCGATAAACTCATCTTT.

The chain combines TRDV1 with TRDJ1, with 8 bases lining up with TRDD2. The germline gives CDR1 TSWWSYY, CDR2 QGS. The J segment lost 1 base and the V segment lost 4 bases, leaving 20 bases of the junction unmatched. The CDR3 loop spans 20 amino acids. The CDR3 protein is CALGGPLFLLGPKATDKLIF. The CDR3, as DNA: TGTGCTCTTGGGGGCCCACTCTTCCTACTGGGACCCAAAGCCACCGATAAACTCATCTTT.

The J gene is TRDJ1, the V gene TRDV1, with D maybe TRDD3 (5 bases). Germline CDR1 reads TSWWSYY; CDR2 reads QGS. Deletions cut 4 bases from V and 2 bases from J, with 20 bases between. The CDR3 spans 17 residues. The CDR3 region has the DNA TGTGCTCTTGGGGTTCACACACGGCGGGGGGGTACCGATAAACTCATCTTT. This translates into CALGVHTRRGGTDKLIF.

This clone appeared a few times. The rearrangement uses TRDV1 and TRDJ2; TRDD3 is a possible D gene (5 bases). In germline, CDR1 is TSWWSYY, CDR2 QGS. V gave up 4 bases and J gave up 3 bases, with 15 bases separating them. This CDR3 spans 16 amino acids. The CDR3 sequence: CALGGGEGSVTAQLFF. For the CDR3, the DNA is TGTGCTCTTGGGGGCGGGGAGGGATCGGTGACAGCACAACTCTTCTTT.

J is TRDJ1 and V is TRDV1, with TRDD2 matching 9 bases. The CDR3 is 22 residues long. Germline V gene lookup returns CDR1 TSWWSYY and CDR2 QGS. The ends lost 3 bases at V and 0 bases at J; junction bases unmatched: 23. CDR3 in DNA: TGTGCTCTTGGGGAGAACCTTCCTACGGTGTGGTGGGGGAGCGTGTACACCGATAAACTCATCTTT. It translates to CALGENLPTVWWGSVYTDKLIF.

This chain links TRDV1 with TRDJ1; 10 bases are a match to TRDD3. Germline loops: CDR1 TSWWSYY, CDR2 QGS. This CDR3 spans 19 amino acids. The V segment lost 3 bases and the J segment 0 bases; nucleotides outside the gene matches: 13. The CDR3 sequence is CALGEAHWGDTEYTDKLIF. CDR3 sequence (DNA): TGTGCTCTTGGGGAGGCCCATTGGGGGGATACGGAGTACACCGATAAACTCATCTTT.

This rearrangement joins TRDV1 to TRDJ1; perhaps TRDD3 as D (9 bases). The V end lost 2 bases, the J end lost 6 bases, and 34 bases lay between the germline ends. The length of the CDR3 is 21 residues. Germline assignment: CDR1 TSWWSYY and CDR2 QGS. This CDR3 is CALGEGLPRHTGGIATHKLIF. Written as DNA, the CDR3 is TGTGCTCTTGGGGAAGGCCTTCCTAGGCATACTGGGGGAATCGCGACCCATAAACTCATCTTT.

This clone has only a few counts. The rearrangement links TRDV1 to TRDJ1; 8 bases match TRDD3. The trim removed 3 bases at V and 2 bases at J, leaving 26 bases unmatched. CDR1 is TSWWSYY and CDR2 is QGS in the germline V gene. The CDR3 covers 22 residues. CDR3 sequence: CALGDPSHSLRTGGSPTDKLIF. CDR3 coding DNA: TGTGCTCTTGGGGACCCTTCCCACAGCCTTCGTACTGGGGGCTCACCTACCGATAAACTCATCTTT.

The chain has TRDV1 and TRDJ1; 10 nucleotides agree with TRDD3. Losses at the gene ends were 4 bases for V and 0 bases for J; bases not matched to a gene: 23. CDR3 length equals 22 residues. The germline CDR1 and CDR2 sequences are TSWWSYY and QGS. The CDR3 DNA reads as TGTGCTCTTGGGGGACCTCATCCTACGACCATACTGGGGGATGGGGACACCGATAAACTCATCTTT. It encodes CALGGPHPTTILGDGDTDKLIF.

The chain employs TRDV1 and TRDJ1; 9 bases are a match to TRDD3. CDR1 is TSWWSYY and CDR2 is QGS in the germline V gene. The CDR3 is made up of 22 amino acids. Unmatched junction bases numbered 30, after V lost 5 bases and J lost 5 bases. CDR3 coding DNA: TGTGCTCTTGGGAAAGCTCACCCCAGATTTCCCCGGGGATACGAGGAGGGGGATAAACTCATCTTT. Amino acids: CALGKAHPRFPRGYEEGDKLIF.